This T cell receptor beta chain comes out of a study of Tregs in tolerant kidney transplant recipients. The overall study: Mixed chimerism was transient after nonmyeloablative marrow transplants from related graft donors. General study points: Biological reproducibility was not directly addressed, but technical replication error appeared minimal. Validation in larger populations is needed because few patients were studied. The most relevant donor-specific Treg TCRbeta repertoire apparently came from expansion with activated donor B cells.

Assay: immunoSEQ multiplex PCR; the TCRdb copy retains only in-frame clones and omits some. The repertoire holds fewer than 80,000 clones, with more than 95% as singletons. Looked up from germline, CDR1 is SGHTA and CDR2 is FQGNSA. The V and J ends lost 4 bases and 3 bases respectively, with 13 bases between them. CDR3 size: 14 residues. As regards this clone: Its antigen is unidentified.

This chain links TRBV7-2 with TRBJ2-7; maybe TRBD2 (5 bases). The clonotype comes from a human donor who received a combined kidney and bone marrow transplant. Sequenced material: CD4+ T cells from blood, taken before the transplant. The CDR3 reads CASSWTVSIYEQYF. CDR3 nucleotide sequence: TGTGCCAGCAGCTGGACTGTCTCTATCTACGAGCAGTACTTC.